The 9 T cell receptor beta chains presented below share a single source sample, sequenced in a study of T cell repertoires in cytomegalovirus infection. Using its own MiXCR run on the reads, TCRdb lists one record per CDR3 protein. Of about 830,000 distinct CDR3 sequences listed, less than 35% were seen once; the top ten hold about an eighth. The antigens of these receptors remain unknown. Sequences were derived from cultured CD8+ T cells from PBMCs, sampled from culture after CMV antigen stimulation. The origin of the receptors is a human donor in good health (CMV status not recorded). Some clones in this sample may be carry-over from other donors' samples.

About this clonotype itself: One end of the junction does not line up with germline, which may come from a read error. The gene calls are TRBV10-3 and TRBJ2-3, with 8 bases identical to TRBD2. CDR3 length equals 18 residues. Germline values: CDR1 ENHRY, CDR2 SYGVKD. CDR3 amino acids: CVISAGLQAGDLTDTQYF. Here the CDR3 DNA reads TGTGTCATCAGTGCGGGGTTACAAGCGGGGGACCTAACAGATACGCAGTATTTT.

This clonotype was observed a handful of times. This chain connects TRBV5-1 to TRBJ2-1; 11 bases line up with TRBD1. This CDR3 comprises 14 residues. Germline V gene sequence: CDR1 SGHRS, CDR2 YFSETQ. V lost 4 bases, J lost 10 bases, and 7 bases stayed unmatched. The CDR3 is CASSVRTGGVEQFF. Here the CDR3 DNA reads TGCGCCAGCAGCGTGAGGACAGGGGGCGTAGAGCAGTTCTTC.

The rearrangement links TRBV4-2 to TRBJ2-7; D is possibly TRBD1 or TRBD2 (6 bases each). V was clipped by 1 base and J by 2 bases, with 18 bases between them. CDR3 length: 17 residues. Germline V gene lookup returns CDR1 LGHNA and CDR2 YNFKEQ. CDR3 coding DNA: TGTGCCAGCAGCCAAGGACGGGGGCCCTACATAGCCTACGAGCAGTACTTC. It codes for CASSQGRGPYIAYEQYF.

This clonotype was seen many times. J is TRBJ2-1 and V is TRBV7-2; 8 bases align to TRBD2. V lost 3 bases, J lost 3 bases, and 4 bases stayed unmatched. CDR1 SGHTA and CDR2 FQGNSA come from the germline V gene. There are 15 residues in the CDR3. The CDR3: CASSFVSGGYNEQFF. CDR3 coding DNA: TGTGCCAGCAGCTTCGTAAGCGGGGGCTACAATGAGCAGTTCTTC.

The CDR3 DNA is TGTGCCAGCAGTTACTCACCTGGGCTCGAGCAGTACGTC. This gives the protein CASSYSPGLEQYV. The chain joins TRBV6-5 to TRBJ2-7; D remains ambiguous. Trimming removed 0 bases from V and 6 bases from J, with 9 bases in between. The CDR3 has 13 residues. Germline V gene data show CDR1 as MNHEY and CDR2 as SVGAGI.

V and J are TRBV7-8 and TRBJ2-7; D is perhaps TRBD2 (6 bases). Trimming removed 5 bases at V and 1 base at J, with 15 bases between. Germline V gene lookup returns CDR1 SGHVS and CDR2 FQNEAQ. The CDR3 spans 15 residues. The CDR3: CASSPRGAPSYEQYV. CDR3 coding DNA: TGTGCCAGCAGCCCTCGCGGGGCCCCTTCCTACGAGCAGTACGTC.

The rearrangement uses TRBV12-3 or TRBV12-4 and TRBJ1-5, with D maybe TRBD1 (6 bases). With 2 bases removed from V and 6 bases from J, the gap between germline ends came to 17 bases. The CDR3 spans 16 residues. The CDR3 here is CASSLTGRLGGQPQHF. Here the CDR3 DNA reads TGTGCCAGCAGTTTAACAGGGCGGCTCGGGGGTCAGCCCCAGCATTTT.

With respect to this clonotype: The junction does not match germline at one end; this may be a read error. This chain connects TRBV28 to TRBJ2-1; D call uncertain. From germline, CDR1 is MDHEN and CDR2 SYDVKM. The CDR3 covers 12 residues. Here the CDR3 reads CSSSFPYNEQFF. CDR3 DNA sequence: TGTTCCAGCAGTTTTCCATACAATGAGCAGTTCTTC.

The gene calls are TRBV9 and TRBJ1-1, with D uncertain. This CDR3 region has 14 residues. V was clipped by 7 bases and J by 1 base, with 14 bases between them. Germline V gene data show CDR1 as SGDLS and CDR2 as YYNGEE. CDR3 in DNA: TGTGCCAGCGTGGCCCTCCAAGGGAACACTGAAGCTTTCTTT. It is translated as CASVALQGNTEAFF.